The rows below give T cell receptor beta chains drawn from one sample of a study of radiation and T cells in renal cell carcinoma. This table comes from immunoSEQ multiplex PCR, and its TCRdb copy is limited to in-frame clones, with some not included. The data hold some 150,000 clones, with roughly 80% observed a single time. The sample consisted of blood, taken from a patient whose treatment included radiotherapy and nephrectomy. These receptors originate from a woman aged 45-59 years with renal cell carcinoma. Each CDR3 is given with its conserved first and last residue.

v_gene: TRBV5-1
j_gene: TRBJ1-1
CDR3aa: CASSQTGHTEAFF

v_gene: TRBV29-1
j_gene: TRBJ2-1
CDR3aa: CSVDTGTSGVRQFF

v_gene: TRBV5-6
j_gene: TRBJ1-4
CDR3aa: CASSLNGQINEKLFF

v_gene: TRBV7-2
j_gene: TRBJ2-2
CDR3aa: CASSGTGVNAGELFF

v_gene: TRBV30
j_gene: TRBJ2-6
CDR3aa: CAWSGPGGASGANVLTF

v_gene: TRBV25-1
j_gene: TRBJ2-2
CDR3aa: CASSSRQGAITGELFF

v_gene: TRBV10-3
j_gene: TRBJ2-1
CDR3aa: CAISESLGQGNEQFF

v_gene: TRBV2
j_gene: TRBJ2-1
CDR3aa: CASSPDSNEQFF

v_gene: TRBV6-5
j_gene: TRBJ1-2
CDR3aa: CASSRQGYGYTF

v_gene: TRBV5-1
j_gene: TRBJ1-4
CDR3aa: CASSLDGGYATNEKLFF

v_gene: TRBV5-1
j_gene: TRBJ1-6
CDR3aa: CASSITGSFNSPLHF

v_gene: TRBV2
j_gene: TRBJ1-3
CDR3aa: CASRATPGSGNTIYF

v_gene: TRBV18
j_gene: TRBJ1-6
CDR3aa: CASNRDPGDSPLHF

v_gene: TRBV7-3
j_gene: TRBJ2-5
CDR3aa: CASSLRGGETQYF

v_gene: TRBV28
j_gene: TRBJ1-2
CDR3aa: CASRSTGGTYGYTF

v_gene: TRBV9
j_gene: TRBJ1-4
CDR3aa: CASSHDSTGTKLFF

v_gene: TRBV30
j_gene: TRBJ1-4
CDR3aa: CAWSARQEKLFF

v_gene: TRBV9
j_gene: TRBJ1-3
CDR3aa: CASSAGTAISGNTIYF

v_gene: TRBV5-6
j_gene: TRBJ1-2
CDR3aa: CASSLQGPLSYGYTF

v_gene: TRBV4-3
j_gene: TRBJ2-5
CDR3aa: CASSQDFGGSTTAQYF

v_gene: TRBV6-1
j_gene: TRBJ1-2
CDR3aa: CASSGQEGRGYTF

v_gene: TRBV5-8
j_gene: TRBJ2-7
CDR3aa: CASYPRDSQYEQYF